These T cell receptor beta chains were read from a single sample in a study of T cell changes during pregnancy in multiple sclerosis. Sequenced by immunoSEQ multiplex PCR; TCRdb stores in-frame clones only, minus some. Altogether around 50,000 clones are present, 93% being singletons, with the ten largest covering less than 5%. The specimen was CD8+ T cells from peripheral blood mononuclear cells, collected in the second trimester of pregnancy. The receptors derive from a female donor with multiple sclerosis, enrolled in a pregnancy study. Both conserved end residues are part of each CDR3. The D gene is left open where the match is weak. Clone size, where shown, is once, few, many, or a class for clones that have expanded.

v_gene	d_gene	abundance	j_gene	CDR3aa	CDR3nt
TRBV5-1	TRBD2	.	TRBJ2-3	CASSSPGTSGRLLTDTQYF	TGCGCCAGCAGCTCACCCGGGACTAGCGGGAGGTTACTCACAGATACGCAGTATTTT
TRBV7-2	TRBD1	.	TRBJ2-1	CASSRGQGPNNEQFF	TGTGCCAGCAGCCGGGGACAGGGCCCTAACAATGAGCAGTTCTTC
TRBV4-1	.	.	TRBJ1-6	CASSHGEGSSYNSPLHF	TGCGCCAGCAGCCATGGAGAAGGGAGCTCCTATAATTCACCCCTCCACTTT
TRBV4-1	.	.	TRBJ2-7	CASSQGPRRTYEQYF	TGCGCCAGCAGCCAAGGTCCGCGGAGAACCTACGAGCAGTACTTC
TRBV27	.	medium-sized	TRBJ2-2	CASSSPFTGELFF	TGTGCCAGCAGTTCTCCCTTTACCGGGGAGCTGTTTTTT
TRBV10-3	TRBD1	.	TRBJ2-7	CAISPKDRDYEQYF	TGTGCCATCAGTCCGAAAGACAGGGACTACGAGCAGTACTTC
TRBV29-1	.	.	TRBJ2-3	CSVVGGSSSTDTQYF	TGCAGCGTTGTGGGGGGATCGTCTAGCACAGATACGCAGTATTTT
TRBV2	.	few	TRBJ1-1	CARAGNTEAFF	TGTGCCAGGGCAGGGAACACTGAAGCTTTCTTT
TRBV7-6	TRBD2	.	TRBJ2-1	CASSPGLAGAGSYNEQFF	TGTGCCAGCAGCCCTGGACTAGCGGGAGCTGGCTCCTACAATGAGCAGTTCTTC
TRBV9	.	.	TRBJ2-2	CASTETSGTGELFF	TGTGCCAGCACGGAGACCAGCGGGACCGGGGAGCTGTTTTTT
TRBV19	TRBD2	.	TRBJ2-5	CASSLGLNVQETQYF	TGTGCCAGTAGTTTGGGACTAAATGTCCAAGAGACCCAGTACTTC
TRBV10-1	.	.	TRBJ2-3	CASSESGKLSRTDTQYF	TGCGCCAGCAGTGAGTCCGGGAAGCTGTCTAGGACAGATACGCAGTATTTT
TRBV5-1	.	.	TRBJ2-5	CASSLDMNLEQETQYF	TGCGCCAGCAGCTTGGACATGAACCTTGAACAAGAGACCCAGTACTTC
TRBV27	.	medium-sized	TRBJ2-2	CASTPGDSVTGELFF	TGTGCCAGCACCCCGGGAGACTCCGTAACCGGGGAGCTGTTTTTT
TRBV27	TRBD1	.	TRBJ2-7	CASSHDRAEQYF	TGTGCCAGCAGTCATGACAGGGCCGAGCAGTACTTC
TRBV4-1	.	.	TRBJ2-1	CASSLTAATYNEQFF	TGCGCCAGCAGCCTTACAGCGGCAACCTACAATGAGCAGTTCTTC
TRBV4-1	.	once	TRBJ2-7	CASSQGQGGGYEQYF	TGCGCCAGCAGCCAAGGACAGGGAGGTGGCTACGAGCAGTACTTC
TRBV29-1	TRBD1	.	TRBJ2-7	CSATPGTGGESYEQYF	TGCAGCGCAACCCCCGGGACAGGGGGTGAATCCTACGAGCAGTACTTC
TRBV10-3	.	.	TRBJ1-5	CAISDGQPNSNQPQHF	TGTGCCATCAGTGATGGGCAGCCGAATAGCAATCAGCCCCAGCATTTT
TRBV5-1	.	.	TRBJ2-1	CASSWTRALAGNEQFF	TGCGCCAGCAGCTGGACTCGAGCACTAGCAGGCAATGAGCAGTTCTTC
TRBV6-6	.	.	TRBJ2-7	CASSYARLAYEQYF	TGTGCCAGCAGTTACGCTAGACTAGCCTACGAGCAGTACTTC
TRBV9	.	.	TRBJ2-7	CASSVESNSYEQYF	TGTGCCAGCAGCGTAGAGAGCAACTCCTACGAGCAGTACTTC
TRBV10-1	TRBD2	.	TRBJ2-1	CASSETPGLAYNEQFF	TGCGCCAGCAGTGAAACCCCGGGACTAGCCTACAATGAGCAGTTCTTC
TRBV10-3	TRBD2	once	TRBJ2-5	CAISVGGSLGQETQYF	TGTGCCATCAGTGTGGGCGGGAGCTTGGGCCAAGAGACCCAGTACTTC
TRBV28	.	.	TRBJ2-7	CASSFNPTVTYEQYF	TGTGCCAGCAGTTTTAACCCAACTGTAACCTACGAGCAGTACTTC
TRBV4-2	TRBD2	.	TRBJ2-2	CASSQDSGGAGELFF	TGTGCCAGCAGCCAAGATAGCGGGGGGGCCGGGGAGCTGTTTTTT
TRBV2	.	.	TRBJ2-7	CASKHRAPSSYEQYF	TGTGCCAGCAAGCACAGGGCCCCCAGCTCCTACGAGCAGTACTTC